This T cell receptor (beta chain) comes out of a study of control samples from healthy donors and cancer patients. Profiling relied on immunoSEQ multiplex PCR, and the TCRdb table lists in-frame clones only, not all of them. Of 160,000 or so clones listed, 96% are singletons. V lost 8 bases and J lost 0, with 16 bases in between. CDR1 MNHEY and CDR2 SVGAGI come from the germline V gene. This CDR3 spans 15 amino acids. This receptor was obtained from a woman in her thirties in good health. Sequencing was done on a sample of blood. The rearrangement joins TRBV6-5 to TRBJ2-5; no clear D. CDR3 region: CASRIRPFYQETQYF. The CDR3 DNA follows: TGTGCCAGCCGAATCCGACCGTTCTACCAAGAGACCCAGTACTTC.